The T cell receptor (beta chain) described here comes from a study of regulatory T cells in long-lasting Graves disease. The TCR beta library used iRepertoire HTBI primers with Arm-PCR amplification of CDR3. A single record per CDR3 protein comes from TCRdb applying MiXCR to the multiplex PCR reads. The sample records about 400,000 distinct CDR3 sequences, about 14% being singletons. This clonotype was recorded many times. Its target is not known. The time point was: newly diagnosed GD, antithyroid drugs for less than 3 months. The TCR library was made from RNA that had been extracted from PBMCs in TRIzol. Study-wide findings and caveats: New patients shared 950 to 1,000 public clonotypes, fewer than the approximately 3,000 shared by persistent patients. Persistent disease preferred TRBV28, TRBJ1-2 and TRBJ2-5; new disease, TRBV20-1 and TRBJ2-1.

The germline gives CDR1 SGHDT, CDR2 YYEEEE. This CDR3 is built from 13 residues. V lost 3 bases, J lost 4 bases, and 10 bases lay in between. The sequenced sample was peripheral blood mononuclear cells (PBMCs), obtained at new diagnosis, from a patient treated with antithyroid drugs. The receptor was derived from a female donor with Graves disease. The chain is built from TRBV5-6 and TRBJ1-2, with D unclear. The CDR3 loop reads CASSSTPGYGYTF. The CDR3 DNA reads as TGTGCCAGCAGCTCGACGCCCGGCTATGGCTACACCTTC. The variable domain in full, completed from reference TRBV5-6 and TRBJ1-2, reads DAGVTQSPTHLIKTRGQQVTLRCSPKSGHDTVSWYQQALGQGPQFIFQYYEEEERQRGNFPDRFSGHQFPNYSSELNVNALLLGDSALYLCASSSTPGYGYTFGSGTRLTVV.